The T cell receptor beta chain under discussion was sequenced for a study of T cells in Graves' hyperthyroidism and ophthalmopathy. Study overall: Peripheral blood draws took place at initial diagnosis, ahead of any treatment.

RNA transcripts gave rise to amplified TCR beta CDR3 regions. HTBI primers were the set used in a first-round RT-PCR of the TCR CDR3. Each CDR3 protein is one row after TCRdb ran MiXCR on the multiplex PCR reads. Of roughly 510,000 distinct CDR3 sequences listed, 20% are singletons. This clonotype has a count of ten or more. CDR3 size: 14 residues. Trimming removed 1 base from V and 5 bases from J; junction bases left unmatched: 2. The chain uses TRBV12-3 or TRBV12-4 and TRBJ2-7; 10 bases line up with TRBD1. What was sequenced was blood. The receptor comes from a man aged 18 to 29 with Graves' hyperthyroidism. The CDR3 is CASSLGDRGHEQYF. The CDR3 DNA follows: TGTGCCAGCAGTTTAGGGGACAGGGGCCACGAGCAGTACTTC.